This T cell receptor (beta chain) was obtained from a study of Graves' ophthalmopathy and Graves' hyperthyroidism. Study-wide results and caveats: With about 87% sensitivity and around 80% specificity, a 13-signature model separated ophthalmopathy from stable hyperthyroidism.

Patients with other autoimmune diseases, uncontrolled infections, pregnancy or lactation were excluded. Amplification of the TCR beta CDR3 regions used RNA transcripts (as template). First-round RT-PCR relied on HTBI primers, and a second-round multiplex PCR came next. TCRdb re-called the multiplex PCR reads with MiXCR, one entry per CDR3 protein. The sample has 220,000 or so distinct CDR3 sequences; around a fifth are singletons. A few counts support this clonotype. The antigen remains undetermined. The CDR3 consists of 14 residues. V gave up 3 bases and J gave up 4 bases; unmatched junction bases: 4.

This TCR derives from a woman aged 45-65 years with Graves' ophthalmopathy. Sequenced sample: peripheral blood. The rearrangement joins TRBV12-3 or TRBV12-4 to TRBJ2-7; 9 positions match TRBD1. The CDR3 sequence is CASSFPTGGYEQYF. The CDR3 DNA is TGTGCCAGCAGTTTCCCGACAGGGGGGTACGAGCAGTACTTC.